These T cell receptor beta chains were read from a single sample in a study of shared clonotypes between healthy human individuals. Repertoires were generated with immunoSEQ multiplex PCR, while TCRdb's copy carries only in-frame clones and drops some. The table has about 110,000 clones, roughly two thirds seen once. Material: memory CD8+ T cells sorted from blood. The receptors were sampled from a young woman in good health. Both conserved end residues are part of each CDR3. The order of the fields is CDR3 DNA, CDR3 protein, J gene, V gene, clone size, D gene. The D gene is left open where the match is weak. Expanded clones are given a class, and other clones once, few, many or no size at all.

TGTGCCAGAAGCTTGCCACCACGATCCTTCTACGAGCAGTACTTC | CARSLPPRSFYEQYF | TRBJ2-7 | TRBV5-3 | . | .
TGTGCTAGTGGTCCCCACACGGGACAGGGTGCAGATACGCAGTATTTT | CASGPHTGQGADTQYF | TRBJ2-3 | TRBV12-5 | . | TRBD1
TGTGCCAGCAGCTTAACTAGCGGATTCTACAATGAGCAGTTCTTC | CASSLTSGFYNEQFF | TRBJ2-1 | TRBV7-9 | . | TRBD2
TGTGCCAGCAGTTTTCTCGGGGGTCACACCGGGGAGCTGTTTTTT | CASSFLGGHTGELFF | TRBJ2-2 | TRBV28 | . | .
TGTGCCTGGAGCATAGGGGGGTTTCGCCAGCCCCAGCATTTT | CAWSIGGFRQPQHF | TRBJ1-5 | TRBV30 | . | .
TGTGCCAGCAGTCCGACTAGCGGGGTCGACGAGCAGTACTTC | CASSPTSGVDEQYF | TRBJ2-7 | TRBV6-5 | few | TRBD2
TGTGCCAGCAGCAGCCGGGCCTACTACGAGCAGTACTTC | CASSSRAYYEQYF | TRBJ2-7 | TRBV7-8 | . | .
TGTGCCAGCAGCTCGACAGGCTCTGGAAACACCATATATTTT | CASSSTGSGNTIYF | TRBJ1-3 | TRBV5-4 | . | .
TGTGCCAGCAGCCCCTCTAGCGTAACCAACATTCAGTACTTC | CASSPSSVTNIQYF | TRBJ2-4 | TRBV7-9 | few | .
TGTGCCAGCAGTTTCCCCGGACAGGGAACTTACGAGCAGTACTTC | CASSFPGQGTYEQYF | TRBJ2-7 | TRBV28 | many | TRBD1
TGTGCCAGCAGTGAAGCGCAACAGGGAGGGCTGGAAAAACTGTTTTTT | CASSEAQQGGLEKLFF | TRBJ1-4 | TRBV2 | . | .
TGTGCCAGCAGCTCAGAAGGGGGATTCTTCAATGAGCAGTTCTTC | CASSSEGGFFNEQFF | TRBJ2-1 | TRBV7-2 | . | .
TGTGCCAGCAGTTCAAACCTCCGTACCGGGGGCGGTTTAAATGGGCTATGGGGCTACGAGCAGTACTTC | CASSSNLRTGGGLNGLWGYEQYF | TRBJ2-7 | TRBV28 | . | .
TGTGCCAGCAGCGGACTAGCGGGTGTCTACGAGCAGTACTTC | CASSGLAGVYEQYF | TRBJ2-7 | TRBV11-2 | once | TRBD2